This TCR beta chain was captured in a study of cytomegalovirus exposure and HLA in healthy donors. General study points: HLA alleles were associated with around 17,000 TCR beta sequences in a later analysis at 0.05 false discovery rate.

Unrecorded immune exposure was likely among donors, who were nominally healthy when sampled. The PCR employed 60 Vbeta primers together with 13 Jbeta primers. Clones were read by immunoSEQ multiplex PCR, and TCRdb kept only the in-frame ones, dropping some. The sample includes some 150,000 clones, roughly 80% of them seen just once. As for this clone: The antigen is unknown.

Sequences were obtained from PBMCs. The TCR was taken from a woman aged 30 to 39 in good health and CMV-seronegative.

The CDR3 spells CASSLVGTWDSPLHF. Here the CDR3 DNA reads TGCGCCAGCAGCTTGGTGGGCACCTGGGATTCACCCCTCCACTTT. J is TRBJ1-6 and V is TRBV5-1, with unresolved D. The CDR3 covers 15 residues. Trimming removed 0 bases from V and 8 bases from J, with 12 bases in between. Germline loops: CDR1 SGHRS, CDR2 YFSETQ.